Here is one T cell receptor (beta chain) with its context. The antigen is unknown. One end of the junction fails to match germline, which may point to a read error. The sample originates from a study of tumor-infiltrating lymphocytes in primary liver carcinoma. The CDR3 sequence is 16 residues long. The germline gives CDR1 SGHDT, CDR2 YYEEEE. The tissue used was unsorted bulk material of about 19-30 mg. RNA and DNA were co-extracted from it with the AllPrep DNA/RNA mini kit. From approximately 0.5 ug of total RNA, TCR beta-specific cDNA was reverse-transcribed using a constant-region primer. Slightly modified ARM-PCR served as the procedure for the TCR beta libraries. These libraries came from three rounds of nested multiplex PCR. The first two PCR rounds used TRBV1-TRBV30 forward primers with a C-beta reverse primer, approximately 11 cycles each. A single record per CDR3 protein comes from TCRdb applying MiXCR to the multiplex PCR reads. The sample gives tens of thousands of distinct CDR3 sequences, around 82% of which show up once; 35% is in the top ten.

Study findings and constraints: Tumor-blood pairs (like tumor-adjacent pairs) overlapped less than tumor region pairs did.

The receptor was derived from a woman in her 30s with primary liver carcinoma and hepatitis B virus infection. The rearrangement links TRBV5-6 to TRBJ2-7, with a tentative D call TRBD1 (6 bases). The sequencing sample was made of liver tumor tissue from sampling region 2. As for subset: tumor region T2, inferior pole. This CDR3 is CASSLLRGDISHEQYF. The CDR3 nucleotides are TGTGCTAGCAGCTTGCTCAGGGGCGATATCTCCCACGAGCAGTACTTC. Looking up the rest from reference TRBV5-6 and TRBJ2-7 gives the full variable domain: DAGVTQSPTHLIKTRGQQVTLRCSPKSGHDTVSWYQQALGQGPQFIFQYYEEEERQRGNFPDRFSGHQFPNYSSELNVNALLLGDSALYLCASSLLRGDISHEQYFGPGTRLTVT.